This is a list of T cell receptor beta chains from one sample in a study of blood T cell repertoires in COVID-19. Libraries were prepared by immunoSEQ multiplex PCR; TCRdb keeps only in-frame clonotypes and omits some of them. The sample includes a few hundred thousand clones, about 83% of them seen just once. Sequencing used peripheral blood. The receptor set was obtained from a woman aged 45-59 years with acute or convalescent COVID-19. CDR3s include the opening cysteine and the closing phenylalanine or tryptophan. A D gene is named only where the DNA matches it firmly. Size values are once, few and many counts, or a class for expanded clones, and some rows have none.

clone size: .; D gene: TRBD1; V gene: TRBV30; J gene: TRBJ1-5; CDR3 DNA: TGTGCCTGGACCGGGACAGGTGAGGGCAATCAGCCCCAGCATTTT; CDR3 protein: CAWTGTGEGNQPQHF
clone size: .; D gene: TRBD1; V gene: TRBV6-6; J gene: TRBJ1-4; CDR3 DNA: TGTGCCAGCAGTCCGGACGGACAGGGCGGAAAACTGTTTTTT; CDR3 protein: CASSPDGQGGKLFF
clone size: .; D gene: .; V gene: TRBV12-3/TRBV12-4; J gene: TRBJ1-1; CDR3 DNA: TGTGCCAGCATCCTGGGGGGGATCACTGAAGCTTTCTTT; CDR3 protein: CASILGGITEAFF
clone size: .; D gene: TRBD1; V gene: TRBV2; J gene: TRBJ1-1; CDR3 DNA: TGTGCCAGCAGTTTTACAGGGGACACTGAAGCTTTCTTT; CDR3 protein: CASSFTGDTEAFF
clone size: .; D gene: .; V gene: TRBV19; J gene: TRBJ1-4; CDR3 DNA: TGTGCCAGTAGTGACCAGGCGCGGGCTAATGAAAAACTGTTTTTT; CDR3 protein: CASSDQARANEKLFF
clone size: .; D gene: TRBD1; V gene: TRBV25-1; J gene: TRBJ1-2; CDR3 DNA: TGTGCCAGCAGTGAGTGGCAGGGGGTAGATGGCTACACCTTC; CDR3 protein: CASSEWQGVDGYTF
clone size: .; D gene: .; V gene: TRBV6-1; J gene: TRBJ2-7; CDR3 DNA: TGTGCCAGCAGTGAAGATCTGGGAGTGGCCTACGAGCAGTACTTC; CDR3 protein: CASSEDLGVAYEQYF
clone size: .; D gene: TRBD1; V gene: TRBV7-9; J gene: TRBJ2-3; CDR3 DNA: TGTGCCAGCAGTCATACATTACAGGGGGCAGTGGATACGCAGTATTTT; CDR3 protein: CASSHTLQGAVDTQYF
clone size: few; D gene: TRBD1; V gene: TRBV28; J gene: TRBJ2-3; CDR3 DNA: TGTGCCAGCAGTTATCTCCAGGGGGCGGGCACAGATACGCAGTATTTT; CDR3 protein: CASSYLQGAGTDTQYF
clone size: .; D gene: TRBD1; V gene: TRBV19; J gene: TRBJ1-1; CDR3 DNA: TGTGCCAGTACTCCTGGACAGGGTGAGAGTTGGGTCACTGAAGCTTTCTTT; CDR3 protein: CASTPGQGESWVTEAFF
clone size: .; D gene: TRBD1; V gene: TRBV19; J gene: TRBJ2-5; CDR3 DNA: TGTGCCAGTAGTATAGGACGGGACAGGGGGCGGCCAGAGACCCAGTACTTC; CDR3 protein: CASSIGRDRGRPETQYF
clone size: .; D gene: TRBD1; V gene: TRBV7-2; J gene: TRBJ2-2; CDR3 DNA: TGTGCCAGCAGCAAGGGACAGCGGAACACCGGGGAGCTGTTTTTT; CDR3 protein: CASSKGQRNTGELFF
clone size: .; D gene: TRBD1; V gene: TRBV4-2; J gene: TRBJ2-7; CDR3 DNA: TGTGCCAGCAGACAGGACAGGGATTCCTACGAGCAGTACTTC; CDR3 protein: CASRQDRDSYEQYF
clone size: .; D gene: .; V gene: TRBV10-1; J gene: TRBJ1-1; CDR3 DNA: TGCGCCAGCAGTGGGACACCCCACGGCCGGAACACTGAAGCTTTCTTT; CDR3 protein: CASSGTPHGRNTEAFF
clone size: once; D gene: .; V gene: TRBV5-4; J gene: TRBJ1-2; CDR3 DNA: TGTGCCAGCAGCTTGGGGGGGGGCGAGCTAGGCTACACCTTC; CDR3 protein: CASSLGGGELGYTF
clone size: .; D gene: TRBD2; V gene: TRBV2; J gene: TRBJ2-3; CDR3 DNA: TGTGCCAGCAGGGGCCCGGGACTAGCTTCAGATACGCAGTATTTT; CDR3 protein: CASRGPGLASDTQYF
clone size: .; D gene: .; V gene: TRBV7-9; J gene: TRBJ1-4; CDR3 DNA: TGTGCCAGCACCAAGGGGGGGGTGCGGGAAAAACTGTTTTTT; CDR3 protein: CASTKGGVREKLFF